This TCR beta chain was identified in a study of human T cells and chemical hapten exposure. The time point: pre-sensitization, week 0. Documented treatment: therapeutic diphenylcyclopropenone sensitization with weekly scalp DPC. The table lists this clonotype with many counts. During construction of the library, unique molecular identifiers were attached to individual cDNA molecules for quantitative, reproducible TCR counting. MiXCR was run by TCRdb on the RACE reads, yielding one entry per CDR3 protein. Of tens of thousands of distinct CDR3 sequences in the sample, approximately 6.7% are singletons; the top ten hold about 1.5%. Germline CDR1 SGHRS, CDR2 YFSETQ. The length of the CDR3 is 14 residues. V lost 1 base to trimming and J lost 6 bases, with 13 bases between them.

This chain uses TRBV5-1 with TRBJ1-2; D ambiguous. Sequencing was performed on whole blood, taken in connection with sensitization to the hapten diphenylcyclopropenone (DPC). The sequence derives from a woman between 25 and 40 years old with alopecia areata. Some clones in this sample may be carry-over from other donors' samples. CDR3 region: CASSLSTEKNGYTF. The DNA for the CDR3 is TGCGCCAGCAGCTTGTCGACTGAAAAGAATGGCTACACCTTC.